Sequencing of this T cell receptor beta chain was carried out in a study of T-cell memory formation after mild COVID-19. Across the study: TCR clusters were mostly confined to one donor each.

Notes on the study in general: Clones that got smaller from day 15 to 85 had even CD4/CD8, while clones growing later tipped toward CD4+.

In its sample, this clonotype was seen many times. What it recognizes is unknown. A single record per CDR3 protein comes from TCRdb applying MiXCR to the 5' RACE reads. Here the sample spans 210,000 or so distinct CDR3 sequences, roughly 10% being singletons. CDR3 length equals 15 residues. Germline-derived CDR1 and CDR2 are MNHEY and SVGEGT. V lost 7 bases to trimming and J lost 0 bases, with 13 bases between them. The chain recombines TRBV6-2 or TRBV6-3 with TRBJ1-5; D is ambiguous. Sequenced input: PBMCs or a T cell subset sorted from them (not recorded which). This clonotype was sampled from a man between 18 and 35 years old who had mild COVID-19 (a few samples of this study predate the infection). Cell type and time point are not known. Here the CDR3 reads CASTYNSDSNQPQHF. The CDR3 DNA is TGTGCCAGCACCTACAACAGCGATAGCAATCAGCCCCAGCATTTT.